This T cell receptor (beta chain) derives from a study of blood T cell repertoires in COVID-19. Study-wide context: Nucleic acid was either cDNA or gDNA, and it came from T cells, B-cell-depleted T cells, or PBMCs.

Followed longitudinally, the Seattle patients had been enrolled during active infection. The V and J ends lost 0 bases and 6 bases, in that order; junction bases with no gene match: 4. CDR1 and CDR2 (germline): LGHDT, YNNKEL (reference sequence). The CDR3 length is 15 residues. Only in-frame clones appear in the TCRdb table, and some are missing; sequencing was by immunoSEQ multiplex PCR. Of about 300,000 clones in the sample, approximately 84% are singletons; the top ten hold roughly 1.6%. Specimen: peripheral blood. The sequence was obtained from a human donor with COVID-19, enrolled during active disease. The donor label of this sample is uncertain. This sequence joins TRBV3-1 (or the pseudogene TRBV3-2) and TRBJ1-4; 7 bases are a match to TRBD1. The CDR3 loop is CASSQELQGDEKLFF. The CDR3, as DNA: TGTGCCAGCAGCCAAGAACTGCAGGGGGATGAAAAACTGTTTTTT.